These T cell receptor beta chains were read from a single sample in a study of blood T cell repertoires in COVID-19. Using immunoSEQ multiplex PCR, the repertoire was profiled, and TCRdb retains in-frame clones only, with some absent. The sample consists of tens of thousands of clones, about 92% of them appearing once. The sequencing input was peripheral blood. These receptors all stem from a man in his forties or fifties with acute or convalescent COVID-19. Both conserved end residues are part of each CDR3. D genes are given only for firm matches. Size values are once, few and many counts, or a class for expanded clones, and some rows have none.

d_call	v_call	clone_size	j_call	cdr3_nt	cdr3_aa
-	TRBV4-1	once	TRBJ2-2	TGCGCCAGCAGCCAAGACAGGCTAAACACCGGGGAGCTGTTTTTT	CASSQDRLNTGELFF
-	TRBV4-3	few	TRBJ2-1	TGCGCCAGCAGCCAAGGCCATCCAGGGGGGACTGCGAATGAGCAGTTCTTC	CASSQGHPGGTANEQFF
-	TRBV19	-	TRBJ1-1	TGTGCCAGTAGGAGGGCTTCCAACACTGAAGCTTTCTTT	CASRRASNTEAFF
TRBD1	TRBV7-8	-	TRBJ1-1	TGTGCCAGCAGCAAAAATGGGGACAGACACACTGAAGCTTTCTTT	CASSKNGDRHTEAFF
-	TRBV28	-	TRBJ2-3	TGTGCCAGCAGTTTAGTCACTACTAGCACAGATACGCAGTATTTT	CASSLVTTSTDTQYF
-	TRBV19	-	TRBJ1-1	TGTGCCAGTAGACCAACCCCGGCGGGGGATAGGACTGAAGCTTTCTTT	CASRPTPAGDRTEAFF
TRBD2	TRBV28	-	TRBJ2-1	TGTGCCAGCAGTGCACCAGGGACTAGCGGTAATGAGCAGTTCTTC	CASSAPGTSGNEQFF
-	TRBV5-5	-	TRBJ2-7	TGTGCCAGCAGCTATTCATCTAAAGAGCAGTACTTC	CASSYSSKEQYF
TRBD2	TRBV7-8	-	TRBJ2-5	TGTGCCAGCAGCTTAGTCACCGGGAGGGCCGTGGAGACCCAGTACTTC	CASSLVTGRAVETQYF
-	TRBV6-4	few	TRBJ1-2	TGTGCCAGCAGTGCCCTCCAAGGGGGGGCCTCTGGCTACACCTTC	CASSALQGGASGYTF
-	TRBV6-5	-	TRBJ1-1	TGTGCCAGCAGTCGCGGGCTATCGGGCGTAGCTTTCTTT	CASSRGLSGVAFF
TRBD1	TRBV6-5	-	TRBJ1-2	TGTGCCAGCAGTCTGACAGGGCGCGGCTACACCTTC	CASSLTGRGYTF
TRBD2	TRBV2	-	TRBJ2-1	TGTGCCAGCAGTGAAGCGACTAGCGGGAGGGAGGATGAGCAGTTCTTC	CASSEATSGREDEQFF
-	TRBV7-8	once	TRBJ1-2	TGTGCCAGCAGCTCATATCCCACCGGGAAGAACTATGGCTACACCTTC	CASSSYPTGKNYGYTF
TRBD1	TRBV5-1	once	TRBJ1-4	TGCGCCAGCAGCTTGGTGGCCGGGGACAGGGTTGGAAAACTGTTTTTT	CASSLVAGDRVGKLFF
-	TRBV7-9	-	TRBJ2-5	TGTGCCAGCAACCACCCTGGGGGGGAGACCCAGTACTTC	CASNHPGGETQYF
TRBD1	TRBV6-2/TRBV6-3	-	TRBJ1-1	TGTGCCAGCAGTTCCACAGGGGGCACTGAAGCTTTCTTT	CASSSTGGTEAFF
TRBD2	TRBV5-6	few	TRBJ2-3	TGTGCCAGCAGCTTGGCTGGCGCGGGGGGAGGTTTATCAGATACGCAGTATTTT	CASSLAGAGGGLSDTQYF
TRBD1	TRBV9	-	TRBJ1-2	TGTGCCAGCAGCTCCCGGGACAGGGTACATGGCTACACCTTC	CASSSRDRVHGYTF
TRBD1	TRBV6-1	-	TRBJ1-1	TGTGCCAGCAGTGAAAGGGACAGTGACACTGAAGCTTTCTTT	CASSERDSDTEAFF
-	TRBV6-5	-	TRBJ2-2	TGTGCCAGCAATGGCCCGAACACCGGGGAGCTGTTTTTT	CASNGPNTGELFF
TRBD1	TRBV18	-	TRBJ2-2	TGTGCCAGCTCACCACAGTCTGGACAGGGAGGCACCGGGGAGCTGTTTTTT	CASSPQSGQGGTGELFF
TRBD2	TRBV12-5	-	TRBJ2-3	TGTGCTAGTGGACTTAGCGGGACTACAGATACGCAGTATTTT	CASGLSGTTDTQYF
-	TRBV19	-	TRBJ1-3	TGTGCCAGTATAGGAGGGTCATACGGGAGAGGAAACACCATATATTTT	CASIGGSYGRGNTIYF
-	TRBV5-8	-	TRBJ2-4	TGTGCCAGCCTCCGGGGGGCTATAGCCAAAAACATTCAGTACTTC	CASLRGAIAKNIQYF
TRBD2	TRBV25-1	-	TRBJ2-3	TGTGCCAGCAGTGGCCCGGGTAGCGGGAGTTTTCTGCCAGATACGCAGTATTTT	CASSGPGSGSFLPDTQYF
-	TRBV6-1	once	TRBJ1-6	TGTGCCAGCAGTGATCATAGCTCCTATAATTCACCCCTCCACTTT	CASSDHSSYNSPLHF
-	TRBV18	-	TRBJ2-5	TGTGCCAGCTCACCAGGCGGGGCTAGCAGACAAGAGACCCAGTACTTC	CASSPGGASRQETQYF
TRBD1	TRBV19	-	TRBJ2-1	TGTGCCAGTAGTATAGGTGGACAGGGAACGAATGAGCAGTTCTTC	CASSIGGQGTNEQFF
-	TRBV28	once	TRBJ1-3	TGTGCCAGCAGTTCCCCAGGGATTGGCTCTGGAAACACCATATATTTT	CASSSPGIGSGNTIYF